Each of the 20 T cell receptor beta chains below was sequenced from the same sample in a study of cytomegalovirus exposure and HLA in healthy donors. A multiplex PCR was run with 60 Vbeta primers and 13 Jbeta primers. The repertoire was sequenced with immunoSEQ multiplex PCR; TCRdb's copy has only in-frame clones and lacks some. The sample shows a few hundred thousand clones, 60% to 80% of them seen only once. The sequenced material came from PBMCs. The source of these receptors is a young woman in good health and CMV-seronegative.

J is TRBJ1-2 and V is TRBV18; TRBD1 agrees at 7 bases. This CDR3 contains 15 residues. V shed 3 bases and J 4 bases; nucleotides not matched to a gene: 8. Germline V gene lookup returns CDR1 KGHSH and CDR2 LQKENI. The CDR3 here is CASSPPSTGVYGYTF. The DNA of the CDR3 is TGTGCCAGCTCACCCCCGTCCACAGGGGTCTATGGCTACACCTTC.

V and J are TRBV2 and TRBJ1-2; a possible D gene is TRBD1 (5 bases). The germline gives CDR1 SNHLY, CDR2 FYNNEI. Trimming stripped 0 bases from V and 4 bases from J, with 9 bases between. This CDR3 is 14 amino acids long. The CDR3: CASSEAETGYGYTF. CDR3 nucleotides: TGTGCCAGCAGTGAAGCGGAAACAGGCTATGGCTACACCTTC.

The chain is built from TRBV5-1 and TRBJ2-3; 9 nucleotides agree with TRBD2. J was trimmed by 0 bases and V by 2 bases; bases with no gene match: 7. CDR1 and CDR2 (germline): SGHRS, YFSETQ. This CDR3 has 17 amino acids. CDR3 region: CASSLGLAGISTDTQYF. CDR3 sequence (DNA): TGCGCCAGCAGCTTAGGTCTAGCGGGGATTAGCACAGATACGCAGTATTTT.

V usage is TRBV30 and J usage is TRBJ1-2, with a possible D match to TRBD1 (5 bases). This CDR3 spans 14 amino acids. V lost 1 base to trimming and J lost 4 bases, with 13 bases between them. Germline V gene lookup returns CDR1 GTSNPN and CDR2 SVGIG (reference sequence). The CDR3 coding sequence is TGTGCCTGGAGTGCCCGCGGGGGTTCCTATGGCTACACCTTC. Encoded protein: CAWSARGGSYGYTF.

This chain links TRBV29-1 with TRBJ2-5, with 9 bases aligning to TRBD1. Germline CDR1 and CDR2: SQVTM and ANQGSEA. V lost 5 bases to trimming and J lost 5 bases; unmatched junction nucleotides: 12. The CDR3 spans 15 residues. This chain's CDR3 is CSVSAGQGSWETQYF. In nucleotides, the CDR3 is TGCAGCGTTTCCGCGGGACAGGGAAGCTGGGAGACCCAGTACTTC.

The chain joins TRBV6-9 to TRBJ2-1, with TRBD2 matching over 9 bases. This CDR3 is 14 amino acids long. CDR1 and CDR2 from the germline V gene are MNHGY and SVAAGI. V was clipped by 4 bases and J by 3 bases; unmatched bases: 1. The CDR3 reads CASSLAGVYNEQFF. The CDR3 DNA reads as TGTGCCAGCAGTTTAGCGGGGGTCTACAATGAGCAGTTCTTC.

The J gene is TRBJ2-7, the V gene TRBV27; D possibly corresponds to TRBD1 (5 bases). The CDR3 contains 14 residues. Germline V CDR1 and CDR2: MNHEY, SMNVEV (reference sequence). V was pared by 5 bases and J by 3 bases, with 14 bases between. CDR3 coding DNA: TGTGCCAGCAGTCCCGGTGGGGCGGTCTACGAGCAGTACTTC. Amino acid sequence: CASSPGGAVYEQYF.

There are many counts of this clone. V gene TRBV29-1 combines with J gene TRBJ2-2; D might be TRBD2 (5 bases). Deletions cut 7 bases from V and 2 bases from J, with 11 bases between. CDR1 SQVTM and CDR2 ANQGSEA come from the germline V gene. The CDR3 extends over 13 amino acids. CDR3: CSAREFNTGELFF. CDR3 nucleotides: TGCAGCGCGAGGGAGTTCAACACCGGGGAGCTGTTTTTT.

As DNA, the CDR3 is TGTGCCAGCAGCTTACCCGGGGCGGGAACTGAAGCTTTCTTT. It yields the protein CASSLPGAGTEAFF. The genes are TRBV7-2 and TRBJ1-1; a possible D gene is TRBD1 (5 bases). CDR1 is SGHTA, CDR2 FQGNSA, per germline. Between the trimmed V and J ends, which lost 2 bases and 5 bases, there was a span of 12 bases. The CDR3 runs to 14 residues.

CDR3 loop: CANQRNRVTEAFF. CDR3 bases: TGTGCCAACCAAAGGAACAGGGTTACTGAAGCTTTCTTT. The gene calls are TRBV2 and TRBJ1-1, with D maybe TRBD1 (6 bases). V lost 10 bases and J 5 bases, leaving 17 bases between the germline ends. CDR1 and CDR2 from the germline V gene are SNHLY and FYNNEI. This CDR3 is 13 amino acids long.

The CDR3 is CASSFGTISSGNTIYF. The CDR3 DNA is TGTGCCAGCAGCTTCGGGACAATCAGCTCTGGAAACACCATATATTTT. This sequence joins TRBV7-9 and TRBJ1-3; TRBD1 is a possible D gene (6 bases). Trimming took off 3 bases at V and 0 bases at J, with 12 bases between the two ends. There are 16 residues in the CDR3. Germline loops: CDR1 SEHNR, CDR2 FQNEAQ (reference sequence).

This sequence joins TRBV27 and TRBJ1-6; maybe TRBD1 (5 bases). Germline V gene lookup returns CDR1 MNHEY and CDR2 SMNVEV (reference sequence). The germline V and J ends were trimmed by 5 bases and 4 bases, with 12 bases remaining between them. This CDR3 contains 15 residues. The CDR3 protein is CASSPLQAYNSPLHF. As DNA, the CDR3 is TGTGCCAGCAGTCCACTACAGGCGTATAATTCACCCCTCCACTTT.

This chain links TRBV9 with TRBJ1-2, with D possibly being TRBD1 (6 bases). The CDR3 contains 15 residues. Germline V gene data show CDR1 as SGDLS and CDR2 as YYNGEE. The ends were cut back, 3 bases at V and 2 bases at J, with 14 bases in the middle. The CDR3 DNA reads as TGTGCCAGCAGCGCCCAGACAGGCGTCAACTATGGCTACACCTTC. Its protein product is CASSAQTGVNYGYTF.

The chain has TRBV5-6 and TRBJ2-1; 11 nucleotides align to TRBD2. Germline V gives CDR1 SGHDT, CDR2 YYEEEE. The CDR3 totals 15 residues. Trimming at V came to 5 bases and at J to 8 bases, leaving 9 bases not matched to a gene. The CDR3 region has the DNA TGTGCCAGCAGTTCCGGGACTAGCGGTTATGATGAGCAGTTCTTC. Its protein is CASSSGTSGYDEQFF.

Worth noting for this clone: Its ends do not fully match the called genes, so a read error is possible. Other DNA sequences in this specimen translate into the identical CDR3. The J gene is TRBJ1-5, the V gene TRBV12-5; D unresolved. CDR3 length: 16 amino acids. Germline V gene lookup returns CDR1 LGHNT and CDR2 FRNRAP. DNA of the CDR3: TGCGCTAGTGGTTTGGTAGTGGGCGGGGTGGGTCAGCCCCAGCATTTT. Protein: CASGLVVGGVGQPQHF.

The gene calls are TRBV11-2 and TRBJ2-5, with 7 bases that match TRBD1. The DNA end favors TRBJ2-7, so the J call may be wrong. This CDR3 region has 14 residues. Looked up from germline, CDR1 is SGHAT and CDR2 is FQNNGV. The CDR3 sequence is CASKTGILSYEQYF. The CDR3 region has the DNA TGTGCCAGCAAGACAGGGATTCTATCCTACGAGCAGTACTTC.

Comment on this clone: The missing conserved phenylalanine or tryptophan at the end of this CDR3 makes a read error likely. The chain carries TRBV27 and TRBJ1-6; D gene uncertain. This CDR3 is 15 amino acids long. The germline V gene encodes CDR1 MNHEY and CDR2 SMNVEV (reference sequence). V was trimmed by 7 bases and J by 2 bases, leaving 12 bases between them. This CDR3 is CASTAQATYNSPLHL. DNA for the CDR3: TGTGCCAGCACCGCCCAAGCGACCTATAATTCACCCCTCCACTTG.

V is TRBV27 and J is TRBJ1-6; TRBD1 matches 10 bases. J lost 11 bases, V lost 5 bases, and 12 bases had no gene match. The CDR3 has 16 residues. CDR1 is MNHEY, CDR2 SMNVEV, per germline (reference sequence). This CDR3 reads CASSPLMGQGQAPLHF. The CDR3 region has the DNA TGTGCCAGCAGTCCGCTAATGGGACAGGGGCAAGCACCCCTCCACTTT.

The chain has TRBV6-6 and TRBJ2-7; a weak D match, TRBD1 (6 bases). Germline-derived CDR1 and CDR2 are MNHNY and SVGAGI (reference sequence). This CDR3 is built from 14 residues. The germline V and J ends were trimmed by 7 bases and 2 bases, with 15 bases remaining between them. The CDR3 bases are TGTGCCAGCAACAACGCACAGGGAGCCTACGAGCAGTACTTC. Protein: CASNNAQGAYEQYF.

V is TRBV6-5 and J is TRBJ1-1; no reliable D call. The CDR3 is 14 amino acids. Trimming shortened V by 2 bases and J by 2 bases, and 9 bases separated the two germline ends. The germline V gene encodes CDR1 MNHEY and CDR2 SVGAGI. The CDR3 spells CASSYGGSNTEAFF. The CDR3 coding sequence is TGTGCCAGCAGTTACGGCGGATCCAACACTGAAGCTTTCTTT.